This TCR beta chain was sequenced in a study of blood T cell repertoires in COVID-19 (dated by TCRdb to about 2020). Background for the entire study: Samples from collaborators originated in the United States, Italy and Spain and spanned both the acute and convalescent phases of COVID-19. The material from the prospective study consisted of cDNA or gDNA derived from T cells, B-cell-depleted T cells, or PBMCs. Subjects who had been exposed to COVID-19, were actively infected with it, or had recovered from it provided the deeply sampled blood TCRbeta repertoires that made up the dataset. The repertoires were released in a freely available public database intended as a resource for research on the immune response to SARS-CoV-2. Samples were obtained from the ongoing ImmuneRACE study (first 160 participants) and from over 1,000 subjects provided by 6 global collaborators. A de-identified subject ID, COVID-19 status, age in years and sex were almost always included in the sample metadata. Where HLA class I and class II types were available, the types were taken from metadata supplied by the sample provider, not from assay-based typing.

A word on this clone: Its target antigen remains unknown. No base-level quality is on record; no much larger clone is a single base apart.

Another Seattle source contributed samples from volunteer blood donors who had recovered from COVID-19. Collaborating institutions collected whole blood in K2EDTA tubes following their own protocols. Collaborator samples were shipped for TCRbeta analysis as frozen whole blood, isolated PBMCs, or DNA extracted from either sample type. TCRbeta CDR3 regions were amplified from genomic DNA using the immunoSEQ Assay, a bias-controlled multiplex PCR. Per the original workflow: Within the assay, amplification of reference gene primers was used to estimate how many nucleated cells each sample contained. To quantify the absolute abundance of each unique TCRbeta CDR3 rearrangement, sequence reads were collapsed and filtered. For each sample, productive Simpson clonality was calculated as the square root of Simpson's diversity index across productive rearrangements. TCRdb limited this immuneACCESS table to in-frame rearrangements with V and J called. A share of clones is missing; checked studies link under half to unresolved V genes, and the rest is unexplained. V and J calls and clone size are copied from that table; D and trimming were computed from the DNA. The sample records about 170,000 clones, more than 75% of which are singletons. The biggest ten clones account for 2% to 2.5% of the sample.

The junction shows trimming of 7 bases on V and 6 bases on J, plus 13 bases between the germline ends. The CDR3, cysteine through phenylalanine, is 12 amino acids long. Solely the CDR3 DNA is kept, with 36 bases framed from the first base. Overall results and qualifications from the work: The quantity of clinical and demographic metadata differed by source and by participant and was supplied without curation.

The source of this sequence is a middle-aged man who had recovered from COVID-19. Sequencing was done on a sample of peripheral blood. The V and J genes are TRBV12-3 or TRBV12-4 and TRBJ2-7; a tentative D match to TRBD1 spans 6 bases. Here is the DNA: TGTGCCAGCAACTTACGAGGGGGCGAGCAGTACTTC. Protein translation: CASNLRGGEQYF.